This TCR beta chain was sequenced for a study of shared clonotypes between healthy human individuals. Study at large: Three CD4 naive, three CD4 memory, two CD8 naive and one CD8 memory plate were used per donor.

A split of CD4+ cells into CD45RA+ naive and CD45RA-negative memory subsets was performed. As for this clone: Its antigen is not known.

CDR3 length: 15 residues. J gave up 1 base and V 4 bases, and 4 bases lay outside the gene matches. CDR1 is SGHTS and CDR2 is YDEGEE in the germline V gene. Profiling relied on immunoSEQ multiplex PCR, and the TCRdb table lists in-frame clones only, not all of them. The repertoire holds 640,000 or so clones, with around 72% as singletons. Study conclusions and caveats: The sharing of approximately 5.1% of naive CD4 clonotypes was seen across several donors.

The receptor was derived from a woman in her thirties in good health. The material sequenced was memory CD4+ T cells sorted from blood. Indicated subset: CD45RA-negative fraction. The chain recombines TRBV5-8 with TRBJ1-5; 8 positions match TRBD1. The CDR3 here is CASSTRTGSNQPQHF. Written as DNA, the CDR3 is TGTGCCAGCAGCACTCGGACAGGGAGCAATCAGCCCCAGCATTTT. The whole variable domain, remainder taken from reference TRBV5-8 and TRBJ1-5, is EAGVTQSPTHLIKTRGQQATLRCSPISGHTSVYWYQQALGLGLQFLLWYDEGEERNRGNFPPRFSGRQFPNYSSELNVNALELEDSALYLCASSTRTGSNQPQHFGDGTRLSIL.